This note documents a single TCR beta chain sequence. Antigen unknown. V was trimmed by 5 bases and J by 1 base, leaving 9 bases between them. CDR3 length equals 14 residues. Germline CDR1 reads MNHNY; CDR2 reads SVGAGI (reference sequence). The sample originates from a study of T cell responses to AZD1222 COVID-19 vaccine. Repertoires were generated with immunoSEQ multiplex PCR, while TCRdb's copy carries only in-frame clones and drops some. This sample carries approximately 210,000 clones, roughly nine tenths of them seen once, and the ten largest clones take approximately 3.7%. General study findings and limits: Repertoire sampling happened only post peak T cell response. Clonal diversity may have been underestimated in mostly white British donors. Reportedly, close to half of spike-specific TCRs are directed against unmutated variant regions. Spike as a whole was targeted by vaccine-associated CD4 TCRs, dominant at 160-218 and 743-854.

The starting material was peripheral blood, obtained 28 days after the second AZD1222 dose. This chain joins TRBV6-6 and TRBJ1-3; tentatively, D is TRBD1 (5 bases). The receptor was isolated from an adult who received the AZD1222 COVID-19 vaccine. The CDR3 region is CASSTGTSGNTIYF. CDR3 DNA: TGTGCCAGCAGTACCGGGACTTCTGGAAACACCATATATTTT.